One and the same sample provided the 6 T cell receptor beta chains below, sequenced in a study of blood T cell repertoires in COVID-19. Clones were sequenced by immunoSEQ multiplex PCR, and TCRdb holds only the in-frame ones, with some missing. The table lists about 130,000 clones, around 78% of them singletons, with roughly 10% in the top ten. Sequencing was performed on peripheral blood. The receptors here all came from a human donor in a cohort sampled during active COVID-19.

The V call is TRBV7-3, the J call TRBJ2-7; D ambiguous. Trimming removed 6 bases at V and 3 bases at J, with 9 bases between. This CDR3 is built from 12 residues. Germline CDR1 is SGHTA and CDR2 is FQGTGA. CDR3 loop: CASSNPGYEQYF. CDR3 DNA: TGTGCCAGCAGTAATCCGGGCTACGAGCAGTACTTC. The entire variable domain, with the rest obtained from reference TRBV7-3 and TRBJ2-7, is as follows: GAGVSQTPSNKVTEKGKYVELRCDPISGHTALYWYRQSLGQGPEFLIYFQGTGAADDSGLPNDRFFAVRPEGSVSTLKIQRTERGDSAVYLCASSNPGYEQYFGPGTRLTVT.

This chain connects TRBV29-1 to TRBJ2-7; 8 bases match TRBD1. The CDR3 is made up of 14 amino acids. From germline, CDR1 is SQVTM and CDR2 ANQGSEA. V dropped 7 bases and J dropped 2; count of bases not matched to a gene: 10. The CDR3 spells CSAAGQAVPYEQYF. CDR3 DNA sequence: TGCAGCGCCGCGGGACAGGCCGTGCCCTACGAGCAGTACTTC.

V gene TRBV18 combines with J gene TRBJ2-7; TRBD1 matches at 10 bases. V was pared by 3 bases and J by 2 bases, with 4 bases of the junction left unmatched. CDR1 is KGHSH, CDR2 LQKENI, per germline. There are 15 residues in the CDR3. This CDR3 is CASSPLGQGTYEQYF. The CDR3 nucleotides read TGTGCCAGCTCACCTCTGGGACAGGGGACCTACGAGCAGTACTTC.

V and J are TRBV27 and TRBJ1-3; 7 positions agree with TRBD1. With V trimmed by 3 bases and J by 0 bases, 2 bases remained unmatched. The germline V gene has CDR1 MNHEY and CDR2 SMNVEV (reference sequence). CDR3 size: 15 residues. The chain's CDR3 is CASSLDRSSGNTIYF. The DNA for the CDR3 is TGTGCCAGCAGTTTGGACAGGAGCTCTGGAAACACCATATATTTT.

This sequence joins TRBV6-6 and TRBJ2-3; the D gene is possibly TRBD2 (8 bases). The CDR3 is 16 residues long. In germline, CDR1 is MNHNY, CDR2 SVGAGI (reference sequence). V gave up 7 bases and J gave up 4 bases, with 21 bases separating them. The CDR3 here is CASNPQGTGGADTQYF. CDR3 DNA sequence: TGTGCCAGCAACCCACAGGGGACGGGGGGGGCAGATACGCAGTATTTT.

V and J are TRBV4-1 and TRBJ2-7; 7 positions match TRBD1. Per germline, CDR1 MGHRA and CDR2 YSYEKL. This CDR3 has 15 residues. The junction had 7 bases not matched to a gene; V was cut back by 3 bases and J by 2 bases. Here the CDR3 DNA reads TGCGCCAGCAGCCAGTTGACAGGGTTAGCCTACGAGCAGTACTTC. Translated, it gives CASSQLTGLAYEQYF.